This T cell receptor (beta chain) was recorded in a study of blood T cell repertoires in COVID-19. Across the whole study: Whether acute or convalescent, the COVID-19 samples came from the United States, Italy and Spain.

This clone has a handful of counts. Assay: immunoSEQ multiplex PCR; the TCRdb copy retains only in-frame clones and omits some. Among 180,000 or so clones listed, approximately 89% were seen once. The germline V gene encodes CDR1 MDHEN and CDR2 SYDVKM. The CDR3 extends over 15 amino acids. Trimming shortened V by 5 bases and J by 10 bases, and 18 bases separated the two germline ends. This receptor was identified in a man between 40 and 49 years old with active or convalescent COVID-19. The rearrangement links TRBV28 to TRBJ1-6; possibly TRBD1 for D (5 bases). The sample comprised peripheral blood. CDR3 amino acids: CASSENDSFRSPLHF. The CDR3 nucleotides read TGTGCCAGCAGTGAAAACGACAGCTTCAGGTCACCCCTCCACTTT.